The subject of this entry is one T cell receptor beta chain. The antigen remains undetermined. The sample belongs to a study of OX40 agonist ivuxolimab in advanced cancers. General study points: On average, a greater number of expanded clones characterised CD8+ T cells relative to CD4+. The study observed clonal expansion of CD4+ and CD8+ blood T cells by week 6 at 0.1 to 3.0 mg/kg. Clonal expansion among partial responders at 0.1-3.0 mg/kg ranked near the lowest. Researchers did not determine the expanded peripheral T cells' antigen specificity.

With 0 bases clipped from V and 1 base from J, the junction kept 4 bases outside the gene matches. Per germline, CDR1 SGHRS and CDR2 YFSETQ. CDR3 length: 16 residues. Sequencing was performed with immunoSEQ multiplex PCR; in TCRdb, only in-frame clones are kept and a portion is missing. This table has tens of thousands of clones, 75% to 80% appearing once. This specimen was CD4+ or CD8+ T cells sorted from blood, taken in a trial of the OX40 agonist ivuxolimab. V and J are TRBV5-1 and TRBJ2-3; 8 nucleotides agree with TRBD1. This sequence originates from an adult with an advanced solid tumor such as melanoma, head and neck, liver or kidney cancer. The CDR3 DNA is TGCGCCAGCAGCTTGGGGGCAGGGGGCCGCACAGATACGCAGTATTTT. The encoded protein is CASSLGAGGRTDTQYF.